This T cell receptor beta chain appears in the sequencing data of a study of shared clonotypes between healthy human individuals. The CDR3 sequence is 15 residues long. Trimming took 0 bases from V and 2 from J, leaving 11 bases between them. Germline V CDR1 and CDR2: MNHEY, SVGAGI. Terminally differentiated effector memory CD45RA+ cells were excluded by CCR7 positive selection of CD45RO-negative cells. Concerning this clone itself: Its antigen is as yet unknown.

General study points: Large depth notwithstanding, sorted-subset sequencing proved incomplete by rarefaction.

Once extracted for a subset, genomic DNA was divided evenly among several immunoSEQ plates. Some clones are missing from TCRdb's copy, which holds only in-frame ones; the method was immunoSEQ multiplex PCR. The repertoire holds around 580,000 clones, with 95% to 98% as singletons. This sequence was found in a young man in good health. What was sequenced was naive CD8+ T cells sorted from blood. This chain connects TRBV6-5 to TRBJ2-7, with D perhaps TRBD1 (6 bases). CDR3 sequence: CASSYSSRGAYEQYF. DNA of the CDR3: TGTGCCAGCAGTTACTCGTCCAGGGGAGCCTACGAGCAGTACTTC.